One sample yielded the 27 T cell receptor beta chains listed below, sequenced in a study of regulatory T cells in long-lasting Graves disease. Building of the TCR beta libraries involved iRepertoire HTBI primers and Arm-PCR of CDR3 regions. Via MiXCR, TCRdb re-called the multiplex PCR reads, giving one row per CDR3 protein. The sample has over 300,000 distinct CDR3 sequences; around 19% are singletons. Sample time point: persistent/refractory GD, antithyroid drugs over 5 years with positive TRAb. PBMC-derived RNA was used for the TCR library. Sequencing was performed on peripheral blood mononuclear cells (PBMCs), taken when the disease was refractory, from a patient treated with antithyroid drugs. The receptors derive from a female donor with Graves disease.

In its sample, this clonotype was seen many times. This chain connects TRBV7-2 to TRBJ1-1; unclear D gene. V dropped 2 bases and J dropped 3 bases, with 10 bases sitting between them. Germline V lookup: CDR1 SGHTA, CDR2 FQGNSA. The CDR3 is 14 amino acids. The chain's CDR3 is CASSLKVRYTEAFF. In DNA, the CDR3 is TGTGCCAGCAGCTTAAAGGTCAGGTACACTGAAGCTTTCTTT.

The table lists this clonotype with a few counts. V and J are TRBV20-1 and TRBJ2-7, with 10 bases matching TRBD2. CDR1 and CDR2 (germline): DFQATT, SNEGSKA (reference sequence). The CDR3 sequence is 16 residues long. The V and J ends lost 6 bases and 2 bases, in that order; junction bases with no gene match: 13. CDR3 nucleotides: TGCAGTGCCAAGACGCTAGCGGGAGTTTCGACCTACGAGCAGTACTTC. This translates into CSAKTLAGVSTYEQYF.

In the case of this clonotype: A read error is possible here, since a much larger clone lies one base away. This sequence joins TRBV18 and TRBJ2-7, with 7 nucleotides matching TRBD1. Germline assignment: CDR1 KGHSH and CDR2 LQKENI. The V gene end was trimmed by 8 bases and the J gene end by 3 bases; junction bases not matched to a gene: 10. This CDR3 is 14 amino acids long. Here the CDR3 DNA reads TGTGCCAGCCCACTCCGACAGGGCGACTACGAGCAGTACTTC. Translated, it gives CASPLRQGDYEQYF.

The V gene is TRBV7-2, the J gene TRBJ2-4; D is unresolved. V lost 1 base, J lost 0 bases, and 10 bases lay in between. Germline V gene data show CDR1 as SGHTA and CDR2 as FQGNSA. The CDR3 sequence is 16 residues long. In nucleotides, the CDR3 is TGTGCCAGCAGCTTAGAAGGAACGATAGCCAAAAACATTCAGTACTTC. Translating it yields CASSLEGTIAKNIQYF.

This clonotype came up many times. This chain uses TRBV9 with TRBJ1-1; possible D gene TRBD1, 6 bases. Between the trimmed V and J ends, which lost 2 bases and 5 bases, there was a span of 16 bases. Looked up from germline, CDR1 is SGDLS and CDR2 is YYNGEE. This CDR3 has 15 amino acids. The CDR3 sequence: CASSVNPDSLTEAFF. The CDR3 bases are TGTGCCAGCAGCGTCAACCCGGACAGCCTGACTGAAGCTTTCTTT.

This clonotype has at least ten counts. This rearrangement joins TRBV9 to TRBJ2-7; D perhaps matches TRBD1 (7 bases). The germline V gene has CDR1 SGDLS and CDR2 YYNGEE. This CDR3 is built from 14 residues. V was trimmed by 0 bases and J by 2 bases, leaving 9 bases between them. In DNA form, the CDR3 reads TGTGCCAGCAGCGTAGGCGGGACAGCCTACGAGCAGTACTTC. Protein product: CASSVGGTAYEQYF. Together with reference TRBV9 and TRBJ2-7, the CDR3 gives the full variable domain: DSGVTQTPKHLITATGQRVTLRCSPRSGDLSVYWYQQSLDQGLQFLIQYYNGEERAKGNILERFSAQQFPDLHSELNLSSLELGDSALYFCASSVGGTAYEQYFGPGTRLTVT.

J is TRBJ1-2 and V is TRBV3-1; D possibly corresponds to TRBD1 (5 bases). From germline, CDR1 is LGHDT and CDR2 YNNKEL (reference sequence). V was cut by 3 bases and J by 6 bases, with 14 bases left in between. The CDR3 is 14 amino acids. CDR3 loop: CASSHLSTDHGYTF. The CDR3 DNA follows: TGTGCCAGCAGCCACCTATCGACAGACCATGGCTACACCTTC.

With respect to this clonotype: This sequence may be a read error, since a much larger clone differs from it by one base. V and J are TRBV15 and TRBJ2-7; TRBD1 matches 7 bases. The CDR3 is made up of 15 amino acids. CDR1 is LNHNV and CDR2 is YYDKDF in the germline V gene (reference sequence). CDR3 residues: CVTSRGRNRGDEQYF. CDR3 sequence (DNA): TGTGTCACCAGCAGAGGTAGGAACAGGGGTGACGAGCAGTACTTC.

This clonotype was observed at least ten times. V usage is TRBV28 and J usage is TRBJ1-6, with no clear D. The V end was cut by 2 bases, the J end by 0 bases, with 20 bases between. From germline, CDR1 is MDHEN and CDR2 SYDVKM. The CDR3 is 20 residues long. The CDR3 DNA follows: TGTGCCAGCAGTTTAATCCCCCGCCCGAGCCTGAGCTCCTATAATTCACCCCTCCACTTT. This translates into CASSLIPRPSLSSYNSPLHF. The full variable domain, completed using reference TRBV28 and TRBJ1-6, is DVKVTQSSRYLVKRTGEKVFLECVQDMDHENMFWYRQDPGLGLRLIYFSYDVKMKEKGDIPEGYSVSREKKERFSLILESASTNQTSMYLCASSLIPRPSLSSYNSPLHFGNGTRLTVT.

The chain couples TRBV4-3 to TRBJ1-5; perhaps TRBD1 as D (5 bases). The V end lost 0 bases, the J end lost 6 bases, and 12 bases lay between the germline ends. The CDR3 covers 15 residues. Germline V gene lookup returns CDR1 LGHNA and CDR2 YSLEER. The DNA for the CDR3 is TGCGCCAGCAGCCAAGAATGGGGCGGCAGTCAGCCCCAGCATTTT. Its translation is CASSQEWGGSQPQHF.

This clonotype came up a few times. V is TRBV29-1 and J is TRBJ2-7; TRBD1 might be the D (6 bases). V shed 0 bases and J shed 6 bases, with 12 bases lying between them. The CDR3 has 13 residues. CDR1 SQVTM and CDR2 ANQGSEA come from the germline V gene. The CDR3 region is CSVEESAGVEQYF. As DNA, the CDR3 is TGCAGCGTTGAAGAGTCGGCAGGGGTCGAGCAGTACTTC.

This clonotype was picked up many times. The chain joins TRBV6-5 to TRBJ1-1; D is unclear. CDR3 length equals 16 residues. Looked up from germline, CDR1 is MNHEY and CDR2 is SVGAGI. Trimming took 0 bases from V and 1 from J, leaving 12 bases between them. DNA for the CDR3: TGTGCCAGCAGTTACTCCGTCCGACTAACGAACACTGAAGCTTTCTTT. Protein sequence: CASSYSVRLTNTEAFF.

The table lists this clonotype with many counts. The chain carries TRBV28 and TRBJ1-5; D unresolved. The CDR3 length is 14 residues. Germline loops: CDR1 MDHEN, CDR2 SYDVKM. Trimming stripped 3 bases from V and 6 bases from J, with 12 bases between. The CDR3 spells CASSFGQVRQPQHF. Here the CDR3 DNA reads TGTGCCAGCAGTTTCGGGCAGGTCCGTCAGCCCCAGCATTTT. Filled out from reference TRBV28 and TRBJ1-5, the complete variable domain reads DVKVTQSSRYLVKRTGEKVFLECVQDMDHENMFWYRQDPGLGLRLIYFSYDVKMKEKGDIPEGYSVSREKKERFSLILESASTNQTSMYLCASSFGQVRQPQHFGDGTRLSIL.

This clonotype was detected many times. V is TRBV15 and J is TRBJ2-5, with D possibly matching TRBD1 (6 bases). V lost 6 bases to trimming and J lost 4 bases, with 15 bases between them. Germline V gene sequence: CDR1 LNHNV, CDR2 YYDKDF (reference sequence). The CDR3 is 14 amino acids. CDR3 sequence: CATRSGVLGETQYF. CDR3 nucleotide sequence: TGTGCCACCAGATCAGGGGTGCTGGGAGAGACCCAGTACTTC.

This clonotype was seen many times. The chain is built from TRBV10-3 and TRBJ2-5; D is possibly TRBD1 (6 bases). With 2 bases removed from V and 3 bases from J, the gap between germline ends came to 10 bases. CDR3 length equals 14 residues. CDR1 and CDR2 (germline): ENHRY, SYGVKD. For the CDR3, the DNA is TGTGCCATCAGTGAGCGTAGGGGGAAAGAGACCCAGTACTTC. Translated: CAISERRGKETQYF.

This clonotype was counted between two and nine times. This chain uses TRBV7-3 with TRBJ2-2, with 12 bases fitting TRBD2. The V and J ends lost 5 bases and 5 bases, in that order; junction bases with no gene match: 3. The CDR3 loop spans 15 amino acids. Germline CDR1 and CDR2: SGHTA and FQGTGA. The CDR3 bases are TGTGCCAGCAGCCGGACTAGCGGGATAACCGGGGAGCTGTTTTTT. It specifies CASSRTSGITGELFF. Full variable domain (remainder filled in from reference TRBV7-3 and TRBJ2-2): GAGVSQTPSNKVTEKGKYVELRCDPISGHTALYWYRQSLGQGPEFLIYFQGTGAADDSGLPNDRFFAVRPEGSVSTLKIQRTERGDSAVYLCASSRTSGITGELFFGEGSRLTVL.

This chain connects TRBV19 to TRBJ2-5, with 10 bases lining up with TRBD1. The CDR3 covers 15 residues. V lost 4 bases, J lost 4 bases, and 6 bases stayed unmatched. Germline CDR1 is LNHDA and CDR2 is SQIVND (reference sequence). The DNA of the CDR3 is TGTGCCAGTAGTACGACAGGGGGCATTGGAGAGACCCAGTACTTC. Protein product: CASSTTGGIGETQYF.

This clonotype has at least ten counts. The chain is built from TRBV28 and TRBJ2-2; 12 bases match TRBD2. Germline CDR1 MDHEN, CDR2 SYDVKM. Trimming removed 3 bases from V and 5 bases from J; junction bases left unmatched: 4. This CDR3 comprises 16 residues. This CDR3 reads CASSFVGLAGTGELFF. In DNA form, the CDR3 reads TGTGCCAGCAGTTTTGTAGGACTAGCGGGGACCGGGGAGCTGTTTTTT.

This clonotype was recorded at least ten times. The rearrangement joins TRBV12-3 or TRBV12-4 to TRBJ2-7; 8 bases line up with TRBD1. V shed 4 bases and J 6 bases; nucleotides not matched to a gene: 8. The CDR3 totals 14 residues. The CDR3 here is CASSWTGWSGEQYF. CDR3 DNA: TGTGCCAGCAGTTGGACAGGGTGGAGTGGCGAGCAGTACTTC.

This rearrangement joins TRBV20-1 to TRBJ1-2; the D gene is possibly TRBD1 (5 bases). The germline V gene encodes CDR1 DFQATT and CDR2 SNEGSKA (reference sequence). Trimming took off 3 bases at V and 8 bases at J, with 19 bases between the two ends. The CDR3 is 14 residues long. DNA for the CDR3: TGCAGTGCTAGTGGGACCGAGCTGTGGTGGGGCTACACCTTC. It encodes CSASGTELWWGYTF.

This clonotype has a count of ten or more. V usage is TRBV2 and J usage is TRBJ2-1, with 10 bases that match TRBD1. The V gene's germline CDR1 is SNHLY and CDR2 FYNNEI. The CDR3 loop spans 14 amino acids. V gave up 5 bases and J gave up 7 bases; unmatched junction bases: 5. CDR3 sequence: CASSRQGAVNEQFF. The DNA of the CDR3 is TGTGCCAGCAGTAGACAGGGGGCGGTAAATGAGCAGTTCTTC. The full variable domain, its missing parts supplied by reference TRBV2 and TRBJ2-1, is EPEVTQTPSHQVTQMGQEVILRCVPISNHLYFYWYRQILGQKVEFLVSFYNNEISEKSEIFDDQFSVERPDGSNFTLKIRSTKLEDSAMYFCASSRQGAVNEQFFGPGTRLTVL.

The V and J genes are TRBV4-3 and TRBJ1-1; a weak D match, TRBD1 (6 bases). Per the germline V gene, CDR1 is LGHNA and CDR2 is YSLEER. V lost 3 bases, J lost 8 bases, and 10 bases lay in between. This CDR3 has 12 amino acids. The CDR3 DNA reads TGCGCCAGCAGCCAGCGACAGGAGGAAGCTTTCTTT. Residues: CASSQRQEEAFF.

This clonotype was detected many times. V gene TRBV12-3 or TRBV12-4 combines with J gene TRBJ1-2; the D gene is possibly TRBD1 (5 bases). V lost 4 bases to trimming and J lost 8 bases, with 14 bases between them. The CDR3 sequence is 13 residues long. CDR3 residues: CASSSDTQVGYTF. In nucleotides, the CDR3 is TGTGCCAGCAGTTCGGACACCCAGGTGGGCTACACCTTC.

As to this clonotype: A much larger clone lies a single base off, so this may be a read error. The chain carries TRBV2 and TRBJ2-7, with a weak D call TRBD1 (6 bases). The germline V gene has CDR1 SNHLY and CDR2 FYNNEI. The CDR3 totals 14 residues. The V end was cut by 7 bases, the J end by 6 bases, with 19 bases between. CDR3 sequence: CASTDYRDVGEQYF. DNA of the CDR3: TGTGCCAGCACCGACTACAGGGATGTTGGCGAGCAGTACTTC.

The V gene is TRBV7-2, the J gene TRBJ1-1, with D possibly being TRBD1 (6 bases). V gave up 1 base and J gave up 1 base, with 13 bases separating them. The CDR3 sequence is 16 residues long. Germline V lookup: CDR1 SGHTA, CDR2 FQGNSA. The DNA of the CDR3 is TGTGCCAGCAGCTTAGTTGGGGCGGGGGCGAACACTGAAGCTTTCTTT. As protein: CASSLVGAGANTEAFF. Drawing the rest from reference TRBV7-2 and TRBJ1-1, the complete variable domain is GAGVSQSPSNKVTEKGKDVELRCDPISGHTALYWYRQSLGQGLEFLIYFQGNSAPDKSGLPSDRFSAERTGGSVSTLTIQRTQQEDSAVYLCASSLVGAGANTEAFFGQGTRLTVV.

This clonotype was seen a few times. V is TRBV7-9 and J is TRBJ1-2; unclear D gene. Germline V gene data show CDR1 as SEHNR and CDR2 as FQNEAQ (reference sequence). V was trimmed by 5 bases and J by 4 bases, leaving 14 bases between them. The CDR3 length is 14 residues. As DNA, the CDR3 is TGTGCCAGCAGCCCCTCTGGAGATTCCTATGGCTACACCTTC. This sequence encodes CASSPSGDSYGYTF. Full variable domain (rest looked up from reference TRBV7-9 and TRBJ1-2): DTGVSQNPRHKITKRGQNVTFRCDPISEHNRLYWYRQTLGQGPEFLTYFQNEAQLEKSRLLSDRFSAERPKGSFSTLEIQRTEQGDSAMYLCASSPSGDSYGYTFGSGTRLTVV.

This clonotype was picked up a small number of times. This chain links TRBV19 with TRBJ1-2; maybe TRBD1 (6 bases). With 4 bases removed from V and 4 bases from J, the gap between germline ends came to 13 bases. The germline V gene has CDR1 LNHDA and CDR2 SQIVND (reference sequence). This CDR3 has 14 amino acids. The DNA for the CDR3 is TGTGCCAGTAGTAAATCTGGGGGCCGCTATGGCTACACCTTC. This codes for CASSKSGGRYGYTF.